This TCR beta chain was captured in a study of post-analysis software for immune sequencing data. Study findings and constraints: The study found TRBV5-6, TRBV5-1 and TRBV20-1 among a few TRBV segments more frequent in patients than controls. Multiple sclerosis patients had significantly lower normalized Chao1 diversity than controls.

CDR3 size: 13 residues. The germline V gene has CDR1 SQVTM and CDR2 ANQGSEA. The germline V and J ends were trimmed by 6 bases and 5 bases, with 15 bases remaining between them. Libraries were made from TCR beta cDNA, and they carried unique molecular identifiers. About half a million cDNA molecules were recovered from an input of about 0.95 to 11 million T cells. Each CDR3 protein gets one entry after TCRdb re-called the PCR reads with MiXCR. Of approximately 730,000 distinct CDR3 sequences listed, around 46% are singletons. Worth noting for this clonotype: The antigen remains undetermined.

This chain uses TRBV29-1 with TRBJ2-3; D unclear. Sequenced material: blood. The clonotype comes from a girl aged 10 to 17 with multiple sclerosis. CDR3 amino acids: CSVSPKLLDTQYF. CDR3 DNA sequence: TGCAGCGTCTCCCCCAAACTCCTAGATACGCAGTATTTT.